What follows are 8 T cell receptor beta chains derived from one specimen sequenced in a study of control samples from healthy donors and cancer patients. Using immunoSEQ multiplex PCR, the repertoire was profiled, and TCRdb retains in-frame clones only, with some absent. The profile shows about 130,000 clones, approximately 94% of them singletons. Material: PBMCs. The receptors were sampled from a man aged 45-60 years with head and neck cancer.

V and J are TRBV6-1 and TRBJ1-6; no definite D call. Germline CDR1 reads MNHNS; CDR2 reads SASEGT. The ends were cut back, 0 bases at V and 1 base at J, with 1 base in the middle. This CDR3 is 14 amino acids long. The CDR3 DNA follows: TGTGCCAGCAGTGAAGCGTCCTATAATTCACCCCTCCACTTT. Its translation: CASSEASYNSPLHF.

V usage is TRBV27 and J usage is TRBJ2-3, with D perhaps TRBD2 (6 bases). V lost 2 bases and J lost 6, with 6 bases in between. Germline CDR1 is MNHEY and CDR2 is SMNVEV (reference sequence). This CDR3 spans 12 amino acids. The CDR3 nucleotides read TGTGCCAGCAGTTTAGGGGGGGATACGCAGTATTTT. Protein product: CASSLGGDTQYF.

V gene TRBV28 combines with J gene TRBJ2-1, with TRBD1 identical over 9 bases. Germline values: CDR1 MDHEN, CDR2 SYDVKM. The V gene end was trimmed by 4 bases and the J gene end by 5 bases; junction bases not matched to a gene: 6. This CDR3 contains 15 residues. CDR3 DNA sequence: TGTGCCAGCAGTTCCACCGGGACAGGGAACAATGAGCAGTTCTTC. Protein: CASSSTGTGNNEQFF.

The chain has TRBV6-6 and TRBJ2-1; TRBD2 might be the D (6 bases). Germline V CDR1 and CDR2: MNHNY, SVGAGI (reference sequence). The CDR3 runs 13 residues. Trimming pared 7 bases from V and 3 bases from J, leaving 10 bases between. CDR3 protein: CASTSGDYNEQFF. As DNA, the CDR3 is TGTGCCAGCACCTCGGGGGACTACAATGAGCAGTTCTTC.

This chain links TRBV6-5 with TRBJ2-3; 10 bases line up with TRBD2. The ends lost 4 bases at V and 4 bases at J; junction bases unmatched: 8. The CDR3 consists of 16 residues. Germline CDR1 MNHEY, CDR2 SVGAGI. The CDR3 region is CASSWSSGGGSDTQYF. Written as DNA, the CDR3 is TGTGCCAGCAGTTGGTCGAGCGGGGGGGGTTCAGATACGCAGTATTTT.

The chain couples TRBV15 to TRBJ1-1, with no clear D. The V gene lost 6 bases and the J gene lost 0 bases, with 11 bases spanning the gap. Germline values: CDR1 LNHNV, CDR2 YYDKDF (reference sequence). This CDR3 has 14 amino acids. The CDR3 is CATSQRVMNTEAFF. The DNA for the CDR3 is TGTGCCACCAGTCAAAGGGTGATGAACACTGAAGCTTTCTTT.

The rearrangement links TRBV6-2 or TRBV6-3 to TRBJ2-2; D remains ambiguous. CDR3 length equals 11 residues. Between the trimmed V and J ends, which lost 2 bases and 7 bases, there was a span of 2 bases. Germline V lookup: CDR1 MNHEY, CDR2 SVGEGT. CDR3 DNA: TGTGCCAGCAGTTACGGCGGGGAGCTGTTTTTT. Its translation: CASSYGGELFF.

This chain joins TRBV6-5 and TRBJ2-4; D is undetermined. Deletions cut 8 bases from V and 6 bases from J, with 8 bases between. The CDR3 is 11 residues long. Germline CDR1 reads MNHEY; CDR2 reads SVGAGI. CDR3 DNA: TGTGCCAGCCTGCTTTCAAACATTCAGTACTTC. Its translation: CASLLSNIQYF.